A selection of T cell receptor beta chains follows, all from one sample in a study of T cells after posttransplantation cyclophosphamide. The assay was immunoSEQ multiplex PCR, and TCRdb's table has in-frame clones only and misses some. The sample shows tens of thousands of clones, around 89% of them seen only once. Sequencing was performed on PBMCs, taken after an allogeneic stem cell transplant with a calcineurin inhibitor and methotrexate. The receptor set was obtained from a female patient in her fifties who received an allogeneic stem cell transplant from an unrelated donor, was CMV-positive, and had chronic GVHD only. The graft donor may be the source of some T cells. The CDR3 runs from the conserved cysteine through the conserved F or W. A D gene is named only where the DNA matches it firmly. A row's size may be missing; if present it is once, few, many or a size class.

d_gene: TRBD2
j_gene: TRBJ2-3
v_gene: TRBV5-4
abundance: NA
CDR3aa: CASSPLAGTDTQYF
CDR3nt: TGTGCCAGCAGCCCACTAGCGGGCACAGATACGCAGTATTTT

d_gene: NA
j_gene: TRBJ2-7
v_gene: TRBV27
abundance: NA
CDR3aa: CASSLGSEYEQYF
CDR3nt: TGTGCCAGCAGTTTAGGATCGGAGTACGAGCAGTACTTC

d_gene: TRBD1
j_gene: TRBJ2-5
v_gene: TRBV4-1
abundance: NA
CDR3aa: CASSDSGGWEQYF
CDR3nt: TGCGCCAGCAGCGATTCAGGGGGCTGGGAGCAGTACTTC

d_gene: TRBD1
j_gene: TRBJ2-1
v_gene: TRBV6-4
abundance: NA
CDR3aa: CASRRDRADNEQFF
CDR3nt: TGTGCCAGCAGACGGGACAGGGCGGACAATGAGCAGTTCTTC

d_gene: TRBD1
j_gene: TRBJ1-5
v_gene: TRBV4-1
abundance: NA
CDR3aa: CASSHTGGGHQPQHF
CDR3nt: TGCGCCAGCAGCCACACGGGAGGGGGCCATCAGCCCCAGCATTTT

d_gene: TRBD1
j_gene: TRBJ2-3
v_gene: TRBV27
abundance: NA
CDR3aa: CASRRTGEPLTDTQYF
CDR3nt: TGTGCCAGCAGACGGACAGGGGAACCCCTCACAGATACGCAGTATTTT

d_gene: TRBD1
j_gene: TRBJ2-2
v_gene: TRBV15
abundance: NA
CDR3aa: CATSRDRDTGELFF
CDR3nt: TGTGCCACCAGCAGGGACAGGGATACCGGGGAGCTGTTTTTT

d_gene: TRBD2
j_gene: TRBJ2-2
v_gene: TRBV6-6
abundance: NA
CDR3aa: CASSYFAGGSTGELFF
CDR3nt: TGTGCCAGCAGTTACTTTGCGGGAGGCTCCACCGGGGAGCTGTTTTTT

d_gene: TRBD2
j_gene: TRBJ2-1
v_gene: TRBV11-2
abundance: NA
CDR3aa: CASSPGLAAYNEQFF
CDR3nt: TGTGCCAGCAGCCCAGGGCTAGCGGCATACAATGAGCAGTTCTTC

d_gene: NA
j_gene: TRBJ2-5
v_gene: TRBV10-3
abundance: NA
CDR3aa: CATQKWDSQETQYF
CDR3nt: TGTGCCACCCAGAAGTGGGACTCACAAGAGACCCAGTACTTC

d_gene: TRBD2
j_gene: TRBJ2-5
v_gene: TRBV2
abundance: NA
CDR3aa: CASSTGTSGGQETQYF
CDR3nt: TGTGCCAGCAGTACCGGGACTAGCGGGGGCCAAGAGACCCAGTACTTC

d_gene: TRBD2
j_gene: TRBJ2-1
v_gene: TRBV7-9
abundance: NA
CDR3aa: CASSRFFSGRIGEQFF
CDR3nt: TGTGCCAGCAGCCGCTTTTTTAGCGGGAGAATAGGTGAGCAGTTCTTC

d_gene: NA
j_gene: TRBJ2-5
v_gene: TRBV7-8
abundance: once
CDR3aa: CASSIRQDQETQYF
CDR3nt: TGTGCCAGCAGCATTCGACAGGATCAAGAGACCCAGTACTTC

d_gene: TRBD2
j_gene: TRBJ2-5
v_gene: TRBV19
abundance: NA
CDR3aa: CASREREGLETQYF
CDR3nt: TGTGCCAGTAGGGAGCGGGAGGGCCTGGAGACCCAGTACTTC

d_gene: NA
j_gene: TRBJ1-3
v_gene: TRBV6-1
abundance: NA
CDR3aa: CASKSSGNTIYF
CDR3nt: TGTGCCAGTAAATCTTCTGGAAACACCATATATTTT

d_gene: TRBD1
j_gene: TRBJ1-1
v_gene: TRBV5-5
abundance: NA
CDR3aa: CASSSTGVHTEAFF
CDR3nt: TGTGCCAGCAGCTCGACAGGGGTTCACACTGAAGCTTTCTTT

d_gene: TRBD1
j_gene: TRBJ2-2
v_gene: TRBV7-2
abundance: NA
CDR3aa: CASSTRRGPAGELFF
CDR3nt: TGTGCCAGCAGCACACGCAGGGGGCCGGCCGGGGAGCTGTTTTTT

d_gene: NA
j_gene: TRBJ2-7
v_gene: TRBV4-2
abundance: NA
CDR3aa: CASSQDLEGTIYEQYF
CDR3nt: TGTGCCAGCAGCCAAGACCTGGAGGGAACAATTTACGAGCAGTACTTC

d_gene: NA
j_gene: TRBJ1-4
v_gene: TRBV19
abundance: NA
CDR3aa: CASSILGATYEKLFF
CDR3nt: TGTGCCAGTAGTATACTGGGGGCGACCTATGAAAAACTGTTTTTT

d_gene: TRBD1
j_gene: TRBJ2-5
v_gene: TRBV6-1
abundance: NA
CDR3aa: CASSVFDRAQETQYF
CDR3nt: TGTGCCAGCAGTGTATTTGACAGGGCACAAGAGACCCAGTACTTC

d_gene: TRBD2
j_gene: TRBJ2-2
v_gene: TRBV5-6
abundance: NA
CDR3aa: CASSLRSGKGGELFF
CDR3nt: TGTGCCAGCAGCTTGCGTAGCGGGAAAGGCGGGGAGCTGTTTTTT

d_gene: NA
j_gene: TRBJ2-1
v_gene: TRBV5-5
abundance: once
CDR3aa: CASSFTGDEQFF
CDR3nt: TGTGCCAGCAGCTTCACCGGGGATGAGCAGTTCTTC

d_gene: TRBD1
j_gene: TRBJ1-1
v_gene: TRBV28
abundance: NA
CDR3aa: CASRRDRDFLEAFF
CDR3nt: TGTGCCAGCAGGAGGGACAGGGATTTTCTGGAAGCTTTCTTT

d_gene: NA
j_gene: TRBJ1-1
v_gene: TRBV4-1
abundance: NA
CDR3aa: CASSQDYRLSTEAFF
CDR3nt: TGCGCCAGCAGCCAAGATTACAGGCTGAGCACTGAAGCTTTCTTT

d_gene: TRBD1
j_gene: TRBJ1-4
v_gene: TRBV9
abundance: NA
CDR3aa: CASSARGLEEKLFF
CDR3nt: TGTGCCAGCAGCGCCAGGGGGCTGGAAGAAAAACTGTTTTTT

d_gene: TRBD2
j_gene: TRBJ2-1
v_gene: TRBV6-1
abundance: NA
CDR3aa: CASSGPPAGGPKILYNEQFF
CDR3nt: TGTGCCAGCAGTGGCCCCCCAGCGGGAGGGCCTAAGATCCTCTACAATGAGCAGTTCTTC

d_gene: TRBD2
j_gene: TRBJ2-2
v_gene: TRBV19
abundance: once
CDR3aa: CASQPSGYTGELFF
CDR3nt: TGTGCCAGTCAGCCTAGCGGATACACCGGGGAGCTGTTTTTT

d_gene: NA
j_gene: TRBJ2-7
v_gene: TRBV6-1
abundance: NA
CDR3aa: CASSGTHWGLYEQYF
CDR3nt: TGTGCCAGCAGTGGAACACACTGGGGACTCTACGAGCAGTACTTC

d_gene: TRBD2
j_gene: TRBJ2-2
v_gene: TRBV5-1
abundance: NA
CDR3aa: CASRLLAGGPGGELFF
CDR3nt: TGCGCCAGCAGGTTACTAGCGGGAGGGCCCGGCGGGGAGCTGTTTTTT

d_gene: NA
j_gene: TRBJ2-7
v_gene: TRBV4-3
abundance: NA
CDR3aa: CASSQVQEQGGENEQYF
CDR3nt: TGCGCCAGCAGCCAAGTCCAGGAGCAGGGCGGAGAGAACGAGCAGTACTTC

d_gene: TRBD1
j_gene: TRBJ1-2
v_gene: TRBV19
abundance: NA
CDR3aa: CASSPSRQGANYGYTF
CDR3nt: TGTGCCAGTAGTCCCTCAAGACAGGGGGCGAACTATGGCTACACCTTC

d_gene: NA
j_gene: TRBJ1-1
v_gene: TRBV9
abundance: NA
CDR3aa: CASSPQENTEAFF
CDR3nt: TGTGCCAGCAGCCCACAGGAGAACACTGAAGCTTTCTTT

d_gene: NA
j_gene: TRBJ2-2
v_gene: TRBV19
abundance: NA
CDR3aa: CATEDWGNTGELFF
CDR3nt: TGTGCCACCGAGGACTGGGGGAACACCGGGGAGCTGTTTTTT

d_gene: NA
j_gene: TRBJ2-7
v_gene: TRBV29-1
abundance: NA
CDR3aa: CSVHTRLYEQYF
CDR3nt: TGCAGCGTTCATACGCGCCTCTACGAGCAGTACTTC

d_gene: TRBD1
j_gene: TRBJ1-1
v_gene: TRBV2
abundance: NA
CDR3aa: CASSSLGGKNTEAFF
CDR3nt: TGTGCCAGCAGTTCCTTAGGGGGCAAGAACACTGAAGCTTTCTTT

d_gene: NA
j_gene: TRBJ1-1
v_gene: TRBV4-2
abundance: NA
CDR3aa: CASSLLQSAYAFF
CDR3nt: TGTGCCAGCAGCCTTTTGCAAAGTGCCTACGCTTTCTTT

d_gene: NA
j_gene: TRBJ2-7
v_gene: TRBV9
abundance: NA
CDR3aa: CASSVAAISGIEEQYF
CDR3nt: TGTGCCAGCAGCGTAGCGGCGATTAGCGGAATAGAGGAGCAGTACTTC

d_gene: TRBD1
j_gene: TRBJ2-1
v_gene: TRBV7-2
abundance: NA
CDR3aa: CASSFVRQGLLGNEQFF
CDR3nt: TGTGCCAGCAGCTTCGTCCGACAGGGCCTCTTAGGCAATGAGCAGTTCTTC

d_gene: NA
j_gene: TRBJ2-7
v_gene: TRBV9
abundance: NA
CDR3aa: CASSVEGRVGYEQYF
CDR3nt: TGTGCCAGCAGCGTAGAGGGCAGGGTTGGCTACGAGCAGTACTTC

d_gene: TRBD2
j_gene: TRBJ2-7
v_gene: TRBV18
abundance: NA
CDR3aa: CASSPPGLATYEQYF
CDR3nt: TGTGCCAGCTCACCCCCGGGACTAGCAACCTACGAGCAGTACTTC

d_gene: NA
j_gene: TRBJ2-7
v_gene: TRBV7-2
abundance: once
CDR3aa: CASSLGVVTYEQYF
CDR3nt: TGTGCCAGCAGCTTAGGAGTTGTCACCTACGAGCAGTACTTC

d_gene: NA
j_gene: TRBJ1-2
v_gene: TRBV6-5
abundance: NA
CDR3aa: CASSPGFYGYTF
CDR3nt: TGTGCCAGCAGTCCAGGGTTCTATGGCTACACCTTC

d_gene: TRBD1
j_gene: TRBJ1-1
v_gene: TRBV5-4
abundance: NA
CDR3aa: CASSPRQGAVNTEAFF
CDR3nt: TGTGCCAGCAGCCCTAGACAGGGGGCAGTGAACACTGAAGCTTTCTTT

d_gene: TRBD2
j_gene: TRBJ2-1
v_gene: TRBV5-1
abundance: once
CDR3aa: CASSPITSGRAGEQFF
CDR3nt: TGCGCCAGCAGCCCGATAACTAGCGGGAGGGCCGGTGAGCAGTTCTTC

d_gene: NA
j_gene: TRBJ1-1
v_gene: TRBV9
abundance: NA
CDR3aa: CASSVASLVGANGRMNTEAFF
CDR3nt: TGTGCCAGCAGCGTAGCTAGTCTGGTGGGGGCTAACGGGCGAATGAACACTGAAGCTTTCTTT

d_gene: NA
j_gene: TRBJ2-2
v_gene: TRBV6-4
abundance: NA
CDR3aa: CASSLNPAVNTGELFF
CDR3nt: TGTGCCAGCAGCTTAAACCCCGCGGTCAACACCGGGGAGCTGTTTTTT

d_gene: NA
j_gene: TRBJ1-2
v_gene: TRBV19
abundance: NA
CDR3aa: CASSMTSNYGYTF
CDR3nt: TGTGCCAGTAGTATGACATCTAACTATGGCTACACCTTC

d_gene: NA
j_gene: TRBJ1-1
v_gene: TRBV7-2
abundance: NA
CDR3aa: CASSLAPSRNTEAFF
CDR3nt: TGTGCCAGCAGCTTAGCTCCCTCCCGGAACACTGAAGCTTTCTTT

d_gene: NA
j_gene: TRBJ1-1
v_gene: TRBV5-6
abundance: NA
CDR3aa: CASSSGGTFGTEAFF
CDR3nt: TGTGCCAGCAGCTCCGGGGGGACTTTCGGGACTGAAGCTTTCTTT

d_gene: TRBD2
j_gene: TRBJ2-7
v_gene: TRBV7-9
abundance: NA
CDR3aa: CASSLALLAASRYEQYF
CDR3nt: TGTGCCAGCAGCTTAGCGCTCCTAGCGGCGAGCCGGTACGAGCAGTACTTC

d_gene: NA
j_gene: TRBJ2-5
v_gene: TRBV12-2
abundance: NA
CDR3aa: CASRFSGPGDRGRNEQYF
CDR3nt: TGTGCAAGTCGCTTTAGCGGACCGGGGGACAGGGGGCGGAATGAGCAGTACTTC

d_gene: TRBD1
j_gene: TRBJ1-4
v_gene: TRBV25-1
abundance: NA
CDR3aa: CASSATTGEKLFF
CDR3nt: TGTGCCAGCAGTGCCACGACAGGGGAAAAACTGTTTTTT

d_gene: TRBD1
j_gene: TRBJ2-2
v_gene: TRBV28
abundance: NA
CDR3aa: CASSLSAYGSGQGVEELFF
CDR3nt: TGTGCCAGCAGTTTATCGGCGTACGGAAGCGGACAGGGGGTCGAGGAGCTGTTTTTT

d_gene: TRBD1
j_gene: TRBJ1-4
v_gene: TRBV5-1
abundance: NA
CDR3aa: CASSSPGQGREKLFF
CDR3nt: TGCGCCAGCAGCTCACCGGGACAGGGGAGGGAAAAACTGTTTTTT

d_gene: NA
j_gene: TRBJ2-1
v_gene: TRBV27
abundance: NA
CDR3aa: CASSFDFGEQFF
CDR3nt: TGTGCCAGCAGTTTTGACTTTGGTGAGCAGTTCTTC